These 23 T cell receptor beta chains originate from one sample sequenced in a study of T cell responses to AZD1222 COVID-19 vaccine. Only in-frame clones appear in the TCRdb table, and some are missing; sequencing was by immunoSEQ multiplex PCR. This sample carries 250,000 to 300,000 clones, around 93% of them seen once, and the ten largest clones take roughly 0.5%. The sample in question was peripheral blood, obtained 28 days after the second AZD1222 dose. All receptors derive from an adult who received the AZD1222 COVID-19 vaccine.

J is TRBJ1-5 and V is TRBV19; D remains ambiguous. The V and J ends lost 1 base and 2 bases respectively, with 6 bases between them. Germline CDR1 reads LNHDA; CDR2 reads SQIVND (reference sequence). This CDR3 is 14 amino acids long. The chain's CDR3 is CASSIAGGNQPQHF. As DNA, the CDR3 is TGTGCCAGTAGTATAGCCGGGGGCAATCAGCCCCAGCATTTT.

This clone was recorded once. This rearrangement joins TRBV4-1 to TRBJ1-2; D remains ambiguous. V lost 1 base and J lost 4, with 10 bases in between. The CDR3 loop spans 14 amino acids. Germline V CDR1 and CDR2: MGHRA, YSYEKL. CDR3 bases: TGCGCCAGCAGCCAAGGGGCAGGAGTCTATGGCTACACCTTC. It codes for CASSQGAGVYGYTF.

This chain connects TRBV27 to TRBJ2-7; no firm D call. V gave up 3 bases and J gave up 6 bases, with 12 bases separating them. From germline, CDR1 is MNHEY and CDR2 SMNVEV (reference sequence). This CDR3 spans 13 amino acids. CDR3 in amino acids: CASSLTYGFEQYF. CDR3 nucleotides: TGTGCCAGCAGTTTGACCTACGGCTTCGAGCAGTACTTC.

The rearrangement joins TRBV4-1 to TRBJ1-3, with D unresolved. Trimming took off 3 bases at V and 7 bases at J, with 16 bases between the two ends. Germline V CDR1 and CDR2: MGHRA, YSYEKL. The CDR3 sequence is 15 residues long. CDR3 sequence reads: CASSQGLWDGNTIYF. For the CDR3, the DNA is TGCGCCAGCAGCCAGGGTTTATGGGATGGGAACACCATATATTTT.

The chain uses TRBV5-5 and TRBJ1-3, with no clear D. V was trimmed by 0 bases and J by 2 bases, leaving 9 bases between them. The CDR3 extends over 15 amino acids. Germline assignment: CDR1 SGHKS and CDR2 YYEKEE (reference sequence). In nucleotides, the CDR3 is TGTGCCAGCAGCTTGGGCGGCGGTGCTGGAAACACCATATATTTT. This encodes CASSLGGGAGNTIYF.

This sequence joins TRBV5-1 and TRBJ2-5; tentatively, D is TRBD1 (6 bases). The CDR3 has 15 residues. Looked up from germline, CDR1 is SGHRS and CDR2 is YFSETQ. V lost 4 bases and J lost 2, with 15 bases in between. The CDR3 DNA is TGCGCCAGCAGCCCTATACAGGGCACGCAAGAGACCCAGTACTTC. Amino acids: CASSPIQGTQETQYF.

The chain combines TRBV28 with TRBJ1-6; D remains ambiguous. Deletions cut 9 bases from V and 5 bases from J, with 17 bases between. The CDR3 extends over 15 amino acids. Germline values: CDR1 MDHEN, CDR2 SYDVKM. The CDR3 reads CASRVRGSDNSPLHF. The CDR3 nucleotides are TGTGCCAGTCGGGTTCGGGGTTCGGATAATTCACCCCTCCACTTT.

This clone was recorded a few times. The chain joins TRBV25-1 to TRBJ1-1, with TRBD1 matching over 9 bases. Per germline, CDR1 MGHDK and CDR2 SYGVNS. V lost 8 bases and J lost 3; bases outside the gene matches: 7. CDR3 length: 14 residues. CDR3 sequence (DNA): TGTGCCAGCTCCACAGGGGGCTCGTACACTGAAGCTTTCTTT. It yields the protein CASSTGGSYTEAFF.

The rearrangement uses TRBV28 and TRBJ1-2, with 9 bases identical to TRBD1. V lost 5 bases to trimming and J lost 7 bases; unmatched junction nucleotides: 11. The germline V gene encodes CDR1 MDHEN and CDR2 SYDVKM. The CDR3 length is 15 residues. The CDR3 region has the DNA TGTGCCAGCAGTCAACACCGGGACAGGGTGGCTGGCTACACCTTC. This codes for CASSQHRDRVAGYTF.

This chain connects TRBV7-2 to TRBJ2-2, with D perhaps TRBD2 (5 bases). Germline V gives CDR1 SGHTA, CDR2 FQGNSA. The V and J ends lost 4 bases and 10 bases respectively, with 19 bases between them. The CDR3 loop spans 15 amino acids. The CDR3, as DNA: TGTGCCAGCAGCTCCCAGGCGGGCTACAGAAAGGAGCTGTTTTTT. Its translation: CASSSQAGYRKELFF.

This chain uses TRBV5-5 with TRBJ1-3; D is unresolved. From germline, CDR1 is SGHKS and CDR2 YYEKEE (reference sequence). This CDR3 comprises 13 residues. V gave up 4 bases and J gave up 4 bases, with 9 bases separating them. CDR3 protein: CASSPYGGNTIYF. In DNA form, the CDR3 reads TGTGCCAGCAGCCCCTACGGGGGAAACACCATATATTTT.

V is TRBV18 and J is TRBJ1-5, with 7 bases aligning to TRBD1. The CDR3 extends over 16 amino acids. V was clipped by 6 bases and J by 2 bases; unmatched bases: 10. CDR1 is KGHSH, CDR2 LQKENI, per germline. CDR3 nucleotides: TGTGCCAGCTCCCCCACAGGGGCGCGGGGCAATCAGCCCCAGCATTTT. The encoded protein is CASSPTGARGNQPQHF. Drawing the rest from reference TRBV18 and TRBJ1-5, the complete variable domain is NAGVMQNPRHLVRRRGQEARLRCSPMKGHSHVYWYRQLPEEGLKFMVYLQKENIIDESGMPKERFSAEFPKEGPSILRIQQVVRGDSAAYFCASSPTGARGNQPQHFGDGTRLSIL.

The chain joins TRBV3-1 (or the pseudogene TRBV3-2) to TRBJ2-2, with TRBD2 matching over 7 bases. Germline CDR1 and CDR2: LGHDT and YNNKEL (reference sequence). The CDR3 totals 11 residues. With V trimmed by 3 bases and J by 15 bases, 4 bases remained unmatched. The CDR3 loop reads CASSQTSWVFF. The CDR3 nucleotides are TGTGCCAGCAGCCAGACTAGCTGGGTGTTTTTT.

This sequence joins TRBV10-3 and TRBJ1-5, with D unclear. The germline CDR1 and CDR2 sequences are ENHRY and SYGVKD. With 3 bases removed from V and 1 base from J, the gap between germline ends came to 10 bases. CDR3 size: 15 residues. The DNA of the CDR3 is TGTGCCATCAGTGACGGGCGGAAGAGCAATCAGCCCCAGCATTTT. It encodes CAISDGRKSNQPQHF.

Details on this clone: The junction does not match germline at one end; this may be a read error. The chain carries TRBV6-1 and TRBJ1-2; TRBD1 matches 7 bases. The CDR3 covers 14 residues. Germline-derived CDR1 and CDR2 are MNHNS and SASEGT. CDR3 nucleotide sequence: TGTGCCAGCAGCGAAGGGGGCGCAAAATATGGCTACACCTTC. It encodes CASSEGGAKYGYTF.

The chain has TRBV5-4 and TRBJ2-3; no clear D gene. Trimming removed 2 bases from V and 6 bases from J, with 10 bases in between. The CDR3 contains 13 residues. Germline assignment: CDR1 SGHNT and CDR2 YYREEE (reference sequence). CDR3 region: CASSFPLGDTQYF. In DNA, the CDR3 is TGTGCCAGCAGCTTTCCCCTCGGGGATACGCAGTATTTT.

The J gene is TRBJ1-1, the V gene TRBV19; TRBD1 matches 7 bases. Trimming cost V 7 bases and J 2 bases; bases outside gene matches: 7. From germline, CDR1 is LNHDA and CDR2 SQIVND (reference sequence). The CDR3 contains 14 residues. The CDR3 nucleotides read TGTGCCAGTACTACGGGACAGTTTAACACTGAAGCTTTCTTT. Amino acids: CASTTGQFNTEAFF. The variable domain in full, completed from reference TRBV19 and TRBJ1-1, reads DGGITQSPKYLFRKEGQNVTLSCEQNLNHDAMYWYRQDPGQGLRLIYYSQIVNDFQKGDIAEGYSVSREKKESFPLTVTSAQKNPTAFYLCASTTGQFNTEAFFGQGTRLTVV.

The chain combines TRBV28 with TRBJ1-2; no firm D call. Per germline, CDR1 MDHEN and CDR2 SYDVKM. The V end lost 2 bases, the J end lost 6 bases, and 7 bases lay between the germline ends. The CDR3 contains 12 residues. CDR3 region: CASSLVRDGYTF. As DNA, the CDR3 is TGTGCCAGCAGTTTAGTGCGGGATGGCTACACCTTC.

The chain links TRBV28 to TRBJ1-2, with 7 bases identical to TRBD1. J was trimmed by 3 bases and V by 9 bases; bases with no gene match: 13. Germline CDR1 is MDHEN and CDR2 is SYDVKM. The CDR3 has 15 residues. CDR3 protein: CASRLGGDSHYGYTF. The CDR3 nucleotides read TGTGCCAGTAGGTTAGGCGGGGACAGCCACTATGGCTACACCTTC.

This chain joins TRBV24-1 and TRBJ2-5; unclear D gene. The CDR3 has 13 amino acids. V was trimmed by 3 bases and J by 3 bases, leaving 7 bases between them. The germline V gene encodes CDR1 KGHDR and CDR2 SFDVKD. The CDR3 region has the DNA TGTGCCACCAGTGATGCGACTGAAGAGACCCAGTACTTC. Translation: CATSDATEETQYF.

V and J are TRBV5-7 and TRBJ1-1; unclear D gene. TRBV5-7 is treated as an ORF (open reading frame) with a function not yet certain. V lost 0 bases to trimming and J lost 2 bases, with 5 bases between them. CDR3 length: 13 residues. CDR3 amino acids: CASSLDVNTEAFF. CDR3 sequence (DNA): TGTGCCAGCAGCTTGGACGTTAACACTGAAGCTTTCTTT.

CDR3 region: CSVTAPYEQYF. The CDR3 DNA reads as TGCAGCGTTACAGCGCCCTACGAGCAGTACTTC. This chain links TRBV29-1 with TRBJ2-7, with D unclear. Trimming shortened V by 5 bases and J by 2 bases, and 7 bases separated the two germline ends. The germline gives CDR1 SQVTM, CDR2 ANQGSEA. The CDR3 consists of 11 residues.

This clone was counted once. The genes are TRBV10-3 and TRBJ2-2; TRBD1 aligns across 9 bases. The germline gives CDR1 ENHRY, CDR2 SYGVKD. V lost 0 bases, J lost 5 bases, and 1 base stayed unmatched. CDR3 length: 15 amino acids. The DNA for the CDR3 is TGTGCCATCAGTGAGTCCGGACAGGGGACCGGGGAGCTGTTTTTT. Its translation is CAISESGQGTGELFF.